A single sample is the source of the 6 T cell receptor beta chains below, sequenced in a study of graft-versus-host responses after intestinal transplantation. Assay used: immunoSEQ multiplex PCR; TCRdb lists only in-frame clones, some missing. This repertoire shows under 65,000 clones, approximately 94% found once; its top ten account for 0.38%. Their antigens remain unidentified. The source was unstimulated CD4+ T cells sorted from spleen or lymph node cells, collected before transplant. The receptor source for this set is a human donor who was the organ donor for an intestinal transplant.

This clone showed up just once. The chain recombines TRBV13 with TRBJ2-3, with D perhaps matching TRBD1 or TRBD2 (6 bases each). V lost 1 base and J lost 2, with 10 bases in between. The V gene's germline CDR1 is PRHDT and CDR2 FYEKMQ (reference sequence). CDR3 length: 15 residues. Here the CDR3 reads CASSLAGAITDTQYF. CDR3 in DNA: TGTGCCAGCAGCTTAGCGGGGGCCATCACAGATACGCAGTATTTT.

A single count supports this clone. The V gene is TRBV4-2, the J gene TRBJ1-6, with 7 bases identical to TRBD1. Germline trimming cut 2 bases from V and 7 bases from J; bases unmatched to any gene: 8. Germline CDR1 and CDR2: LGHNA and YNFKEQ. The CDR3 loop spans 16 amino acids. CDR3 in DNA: TGTGCCAGCAGCCAACCGACGGGACAGTTGAATTCACCCCTCCACTTT. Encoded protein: CASSQPTGQLNSPLHF.

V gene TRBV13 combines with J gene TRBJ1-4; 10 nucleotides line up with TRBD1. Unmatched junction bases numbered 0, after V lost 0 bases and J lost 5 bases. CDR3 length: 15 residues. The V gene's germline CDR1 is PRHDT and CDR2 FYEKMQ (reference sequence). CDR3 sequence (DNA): TGTGCCAGCAGCTTAGGGGGACAGGGGAATGAAAAACTGTTTTTT. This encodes CASSLGGQGNEKLFF.

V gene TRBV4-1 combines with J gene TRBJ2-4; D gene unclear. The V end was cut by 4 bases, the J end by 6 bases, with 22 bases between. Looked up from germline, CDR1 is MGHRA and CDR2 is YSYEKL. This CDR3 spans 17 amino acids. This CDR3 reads CASSPTGSQVRRNIQYF. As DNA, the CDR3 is TGCGCCAGCAGCCCGACCGGATCGCAGGTCCGGAGAAACATTCAGTACTTC.

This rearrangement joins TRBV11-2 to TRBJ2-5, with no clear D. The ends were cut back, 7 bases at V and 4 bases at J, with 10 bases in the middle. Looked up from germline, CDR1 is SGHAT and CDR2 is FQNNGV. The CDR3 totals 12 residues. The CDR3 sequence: CASTSFPETQYF. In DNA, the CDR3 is TGTGCCAGCACCTCGTTCCCAGAGACCCAGTACTTC.

Here the CDR3 reads CASSLGTGGEPYGYTF. The DNA of the CDR3 is TGTGCCAGCAGCTTGGGGACAGGGGGGGAACCCTATGGCTACACCTTC. The chain carries TRBV5-4 and TRBJ1-2; 10 positions agree with TRBD1. The CDR3 spans 16 residues. V lost 0 bases and J lost 4; bases outside the gene matches: 6. The V gene's germline CDR1 is SGHNT and CDR2 YYREEE (reference sequence).